Following are 6 T cell receptor beta chains from one sample sequenced in a study of T cells in Graves' hyperthyroidism and ophthalmopathy (dated by TCRdb to between 2018 and 2021). Libraries came from multiplex PCR. The data were produced on an Illumina HiSeq 2000. The TCR beta CDR3 regions were amplified from the RNA transcripts. For the first round of RT-PCR on the TCR CDR3, the HTBI primer set was used together with the Qiagen OneStep RT-PCR kit. The raw public reads went through TCRdb reprocessing: fastp at Q25, MiXCR clone calling, in-frame beta chains kept. Rows merge per CDR3 protein into single entries with the most common DNA and genes. The table for this sample lists hundreds of thousands of distinct CDR3 sequences; approximately 19% of them were counted only once. In total, the top ten clones hold roughly 3.5% of the sample. The specimen sequenced was blood. These receptors all come from a woman under 30 with Graves' hyperthyroidism.

This clonotype was seen ten or more times. The chain couples TRBV7-2 to TRBJ1-1, with 9 bases identical to TRBD1. The J segment lost 10 bases and the V segment lost 3 bases, leaving 12 bases of the junction unmatched. The CDR3 has 15 amino acids. Germline V CDR1 and CDR2: SGHTA, FQGNSA. The CDR3 reads CASSFRRDRERRAFF. In nucleotides, the CDR3 is TGTGCCAGCAGCTTCCGCCGGGACAGGGAACGGCGAGCTTTCTTT.

This clonotype was observed at least ten times. The gene calls are TRBV30 and TRBJ1-1; D might be TRBD1 (6 bases). The CDR3 loop spans 13 amino acids. Germline values: CDR1 GTSNPN, CDR2 SVGIG (reference sequence). Trimming removed 5 bases from V and 4 bases from J, with 14 bases in between. Here the CDR3 reads CAWGGPRGTEAFF. CDR3 nucleotides: TGTGCCTGGGGAGGGCCCAGGGGCACTGAAGCTTTCTTT.

The table lists this clonotype with many counts. This chain links TRBV12-3 or TRBV12-4 with TRBJ1-5, with a possible D match to TRBD1 (5 bases). The CDR3 loop spans 17 amino acids. The V and J ends lost 6 bases and 2 bases respectively, with 20 bases between them. CDR3 in DNA: TGTGCCAGCAGACCCGGGACCGAGGTTTGGGGCAATCAGCCCCAGCATTTT. It codes for CASRPGTEVWGNQPQHF.

This clonotype occurred many times. This chain joins TRBV29-1 and TRBJ1-2; D might be TRBD1 (5 bases). The CDR3 is made up of 15 amino acids. Trimming took 7 bases from V and 2 from J, leaving 20 bases between them. Germline values: CDR1 SQVTM, CDR2 ANQGSEA. DNA for the CDR3: TGCAGCGATTTGGAAGTGTCCAGGGAGAACTATGGCTACACCTTC. Its protein product is CSDLEVSRENYGYTF. Full variable domain (outside the CDR3, taken from reference TRBV29-1 and TRBJ1-2): SAVISQKPSRDICQRGTSLTIQCQVDSQVTMMFWYRQQPGQSLTLIATANQGSEATYESGFVIDKFPISRPNLTFSTLTVSNMSPEDSSIYLCSDLEVSRENYGYTFGSGTRLTVV.

J is TRBJ2-5 and V is TRBV2; 7 positions match TRBD2. CDR1 is SNHLY, CDR2 FYNNEI, per germline. This CDR3 is 12 amino acids long. The ends lost 10 bases at V and 0 bases at J; junction bases unmatched: 2. CDR3 sequence reads: CATGRYQETQYF. The CDR3 bases are TGTGCCACCGGGAGGTACCAAGAGACCCAGTACTTC.

CDR3 bases: TGTGCCAGCAGTAGAGAAACGCCGGGACTAGCGGGCTACGAGCAGTACTTC. Its protein product is CASSRETPGLAGYEQYF. This sequence joins TRBV6-1 and TRBJ2-7, with TRBD2 identical over 12 bases. Germline V gene lookup returns CDR1 MNHNS and CDR2 SASEGT. V gave up 5 bases and J gave up 3 bases; unmatched junction bases: 11. CDR3 length: 17 residues.